This entry features one TCR beta chain sequence. This clonotype came up a few times. Its recognized antigen is unknown. Per-nucleotide qualities are absent, and no much larger clonotype sits a single base away. This specimen belongs to a study of blood T cells in healthy people across ages (dated by TCRdb to between 2014 and 2016). With respect to the entire study: In model experiments, roughly one uniquely barcoded TCR beta cDNA molecule per two T cells was captured by template switching. The study measured age-related changes in TCR beta repertoire diversity using deep sequencing normalized with unique cDNA molecular identifiers. Four age groups were formed from the donors: young (average roughly 15 years), middle-aged (just under 40), aged (approximately 60) and long-lived (around 82). Two additional independent replicas of 1 million unique cDNA reads from the same blood draw were analyzed for two donors (one aged 18 to 29 and one aged 80 or older).

Donors were approximately 42 systemically healthy Caucasian individuals from Russia aged roughly 6 to 95 years. Each donor gave 8 to 10 milliliters of peripheral blood, collected into EDTA-treated Vacutainer tubes. Ficoll-Paque density-gradient centrifugation was used to isolate PBMCs, with at least 6 million per sample. Trizol reagent was used to extract total RNA from PBMCs, with at least 6 micrograms per sample. For every donor, flow cytometry on a PBMC aliquot measured the percentage of naive CD45RAhigh/CD27high T cells. CDR1 and CDR2, looked up from the germline V gene (reference sequence), are LNHDA and SQIVND. The CDR3 measures 17 amino acids from cysteine to phenylalanine. Solely the CDR3 DNA is kept, with 51 bases framed from the first base. V loses 2 bases at its end and J loses 0 bases; junction bases beyond the gene matches: 7. Broader findings and caveats from the paper: Donor CMV infection status was unknown, potentially confounding age-related changes in expanded clonotypes. Observed TCR beta diversity per million T cells fell roughly linearly with age, and a significant reduction was already apparent by age around 40. Observed TCR beta diversity correlated strongly with the percentage of naive T cells measured by flow cytometry. Estimates of total diversity based on one million sequenced T cells were considered lower bounds and underestimates. The long-lived group showed more naive CD4+ T cells, fewer expanded clones and increased TCR diversity than the aged group, suggesting age selection. Because profiling used bulk unsorted PBMCs, naive and antigen-experienced compartments could not be compared conclusively.

The method was 5' RACE. Sequencing relied on an Illumina HiSeq 2500. The second PCR ran for about 6 to 12 cycles and used a J-beta primer mix along with a sample-barcoded 5' primer. A unique molecular identifier was introduced onto each TCR beta cDNA molecule by a template-switch 5' adaptor carrying 12 random nucleotides. Each sample yielded at least 2.5 million CDR3-containing paired-end reads. First-strand cDNA was synthesized from all RNA with the Mint cDNA synthesis kit, primed by a TRBC-specific oligonucleotide. Following uracil-DNA glycosylase treatment, a first 18-cycle PCR with universal primers M1SS and BC2_uni_R was performed on all cDNA. The source study handled its data this way. Normalization of each sample was performed by random selection of 1 million high-quality reads, each carrying a distinct molecular identifier. Reads with shared molecular identifiers were discarded instead of being binned into consensus sequences. MiTCR, set to a Q25 quality threshold and the strictest error-elimination algorithm, was used for CDR3 identification, clonotype clustering and error correction. A nonparametric unseen species model with Euler transformation was used to estimate a lower bound on total TCR beta diversity. The raw public reads went through TCRdb reprocessing: fastp at Q25, MiXCR clone calling, in-frame beta chains kept. Each entry is one CDR3 protein sequence, shown with its most common DNA and genes. The V and J calls here are based on TCRdb, not the publication. This sample has some 930,000 distinct CDR3 sequences in its table, and 29% of those were observed once. 10% of the sample rests with the top ten.

Separately, the same data were catalogued under a study of T cells of mothers and their children. The second paper states: Nine systemically healthy Caucasian individuals, comprising three mothers and their six children, were included as donors. cDNA synthesis used all of the extracted RNA, with 1.5 ug of RNA in each 15 ul reaction. In the second PCR, the M1S primer introduced both the sample barcodes and 2-4 random nucleotides. Over 8 million TCR beta CDR3 reads came from each mother, compared with 2.5 million to 3.5 million reads from each child. Thymic selection shapes the output of TCR recombination in a similar way in related and unrelated pairs, and inherited differences have a minor effect. Normalized repertoire overlap was always found to be slightly, but never significantly, higher in related mother-child pairs than in unrelated mother-child pairs. Persistent microchimeric T cell clones were not detected, at a sensitivity of around 99 clones per million clonotypes. To look for features that set related mother-child pairs apart from unrelated individuals, the researchers ran deep NGS to compare the TCR beta repertoires of mothers and children. The mean age was approximately 41 +/- 4 years for the mothers and around 10 +/- 4 years for the children. After adapter ligation with NEBNext reagents, the libraries were sequenced on Illumina HiSeq 2000 with 100+100 nt paired-end reads. To avoid cross-contamination, the mother libraries and the child libraries were prepared a month apart and sequenced in separate runs. Each donor had between about 450,000 and 2,100,000 distinct TCR beta clonotypes identified. Naive TCR beta clonotypes were estimated from low-frequency clonotypes matched to each donor's FACS-determined naive share, without sorting.

The V and J genes are TRBV19 and TRBJ1-5, with 7 middle bases fitting TRBD1. This clonotype was sampled from a middle-aged woman in good health. Sequenced material: blood. The nucleotide sequence reads as follows: TGTGCCAGTAGTATAACCGGGACAGTCTATAGCAATCAGCCCCAGCATTTT. Its protein reads: CASSITGTVYSNQPQHF.